The 17 T cell receptor beta chains presented below share a single source sample, sequenced in a study of T cell clonality in common variable immunodeficiency. The repertoire was sequenced with immunoSEQ multiplex PCR; TCRdb's copy has only in-frame clones and lacks some. Sampling found about 14,000 clones, none seen once. Their antigens remain unidentified. General study results and limits: Fewer deletions and N-nucleotide insertions were reportedly seen in common variable immunodeficiency TCR beta sequences.

Input material: peripheral blood mononuclear cells. The source is a human donor with common variable immunodeficiency.

Sample share makes this clone medium-sized. The read falls 3 residues short of the CDR3 end, and the missing part is taken from the germline J gene. The V call is TRBV30, the J call TRBJ1-3; 7 bases fit TRBD1. J gave up 4 bases and V 3 bases, and 3 bases lay outside the gene matches. Per the germline V gene, CDR1 is GTSNPN and CDR2 is SVGIG (reference sequence). The CDR3 extends over 13 amino acids. Incomplete CDR3 DNA: TGTGCCTGGAGCCGACAGGGAGGAAACACC. Protein sequence: CAWSRQGGNT. The whole CDR3 sequence reads CAWSRQGGNTIYF.

In this sample, this clone turned up a few times. With the read ending 3 residues before the CDR3 end, the germline J gene is used to fill in that end. V usage is TRBV7-9 and J usage is TRBJ1-2; the D is unclear. V lost 6 bases and J 5 bases, leaving 16 bases between the germline ends. Germline values: CDR1 SEHNR, CDR2 FQNEAQ (reference sequence). The CDR3 sequence is 14 residues long. CDR3 DNA, as far as it was read: TGTGCCAGCAGTCGTCCCACACCATCGTATGGC. This translates into CASSRPTPSYG. From start to end, the CDR3 is CASSRPTPSYGYTF. Full variable domain (remainder filled in from reference TRBV7-9 and TRBJ1-2): DTGVSQNPRHKITKRGQNVTFRCDPISEHNRLYWYRQTLGQGPEFLTYFQNEAQLEKSRLLSDRFSAERPKGSFSTLEIQRTEQGDSAMYLCASSRPTPSYGYTFGSGTRLTVV.

Concerning this clone itself: Read sequence stops 3 residues before the CDR3 end, and the germline J gene provides the missing end. The gene calls are TRBV23-1 and TRBJ2-7; D gene unclear. TRBV23-1 is noted as an ORF with a role that remains uncertain. The V gene lost 4 bases and the J gene lost 3 bases, with 10 bases spanning the gap. The CDR3 has 13 amino acids. CDR3 protein: CASSRALRYEQYF. The sequenced CDR3 bases are TGCGCCAGCAGTCGGGCCTTACGCTACGAG.

This clone turned up a few times. The CDR3 goes on 3 residues after the read ends, and that part is filled in from the germline J gene. The chain is built from TRBV19 and TRBJ2-3, with 7 bases aligning to TRBD1. V gave up 10 bases and J gave up 2 bases; unmatched junction bases: 6. The CDR3 length is 13 residues. Germline loops: CDR1 LNHDA, CDR2 SQIVND (reference sequence). CDR3 residues: CAILTGITDTQYF. CDR3 DNA (partial): TGTGCCATCTTGACAGGGATCACAGATACG.

A few counts support this clone. The junction departs from germline at one end; a sequencing error may be responsible. The read terminates 3 residues before the CDR3 end, so the remaining end is supplied by the germline J gene. The genes are TRBV7-7 and TRBJ2-3, with D perhaps TRBD2 (5 bases). The CDR3 runs to 13 residues. Germline assignment: CDR1 SSHAT and CDR2 FNYEAQ (reference sequence). The CDR3 spells CASSPGRGDTQYF. Incomplete CDR3 DNA: TGTGCTAGCAGCCCCGGACGGGGAGATACG.

This clone was picked up many times. Sequencing ends 3 residues short of the CDR3 end; the germline J gene provides the rest. This chain connects TRBV29-1 to TRBJ1-1; D is unresolved. The germline V gene encodes CDR1 SQVTM and CDR2 ANQGSEA. Between the trimmed V and J ends, which lost 6 bases and 4 bases, there was a span of 6 bases. The CDR3 contains 10 residues. The DNA read from the CDR3 is TGCAGCGTCAGGATCACTGAA. This encodes CSVRITE. The CDR3 reads in full as CSVRITEAFF.

This clone has just a few counts. The read ends 3 residues before the CDR3 terminus; that terminus is restored from the germline J gene. J is TRBJ1-4 and V is TRBV19; 10 nucleotides match TRBD1. The J segment lost 8 bases and the V segment lost 7 bases, leaving 7 bases of the junction unmatched. The CDR3 sequence is 14 residues long. CDR1 and CDR2 (germline): LNHDA, SQIVND (reference sequence). Incomplete CDR3 DNA: TGTGCCAGTACCACGACAGGGGGCGCGGAAAAA. It translates to CASTTTGGAEK. The full CDR3 reads CASTTTGGAEKLFF.

As concerns this clone: Read coverage stops 3 residues before the CDR3 terminus; the germline J gene supplies the remainder. The chain uses TRBV19 and TRBJ1-2, with D maybe TRBD1 (5 bases). The CDR3 has 13 residues. Germline CDR1 and CDR2: LNHDA and SQIVND (reference sequence). The part of the CDR3 DNA that was read is TGTGCCAGTAGCTTACCAGGGTTGGGAGGC. Protein product: CASSLPGLGG. From start to end, the CDR3 is CASSLPGLGGYTF.

Worth noting for this clone: The missing CDR3 end, 3 residues past where the read stops, is filled in from the germline J gene. This chain uses TRBV7-9 with TRBJ2-7, with TRBD2 matching over 11 bases. The trim removed 6 bases at V and 6 bases at J, leaving 7 bases unmatched. The length of the CDR3 is 14 residues. Germline V gene data show CDR1 as SEHNR and CDR2 as FQNEAQ (reference sequence). The part of the CDR3 DNA that was read is TGTGCCAGCAGTTTTAGCGGGGGGGCTACCGAG. This translates into CASSFSGGATE. The whole CDR3 protein is CASSFSGGATEQYF.

This clone has a count of ten or more. The observed sequence ends 3 residues before the CDR3 terminus, with the missing tail filled in from the germline J gene. The chain is built from TRBV6-2 or TRBV6-3 and TRBJ2-4, with a tentative D call TRBD1 (6 bases). CDR3 length: 13 residues. CDR1 is MNHEY and CDR2 is SVGEGT in the germline V gene. V was cut by 0 bases and J by 6 bases, with 6 bases left in between. CDR3 in amino acids: CASSYSTGNIQYF. Partial CDR3 DNA: TGTGCCAGCAGTTACTCGACAGGAAACATT.

This clone occurred a few times. CDR3 amino acids: CASRGGRTSEDRREQYF. The sequenced part of the CDR3 DNA is TGTGCCAGTAGAGGCGGGAGAACTAGCGAGGATCGTCGCGAG. The chain joins TRBV19 to TRBJ2-7; TRBD2 aligns across 7 bases. The read halts 3 residues ahead of the CDR3 end, with the missing end drawn from the germline J gene. The CDR3 extends over 17 amino acids. Germline V gene sequence: CDR1 LNHDA, CDR2 SQIVND (reference sequence). V lost 6 bases, J lost 6 bases, and 20 bases stayed unmatched.

Regarding this clone: The missing CDR3 end, 3 residues past where the read stops, is filled in from the germline J gene. The gene calls are TRBV18 and TRBJ1-4; the match to TRBD1 covers 7 bases. Germline V gives CDR1 KGHSH, CDR2 LQKENI. With V trimmed by 1 base and J by 8 bases, 7 bases remained unmatched. This CDR3 spans 15 amino acids. The CDR3 loop is CASSPRSQGVEKLFF. Incomplete CDR3 DNA: TGTGCCAGCTCACCACGTTCCCAGGGGGTGGAAAAA. Supplemented by reference TRBV18 and TRBJ1-4, the full variable domain reads NAGVMQNPRHLVRRRGQEARLRCSPMKGHSHVYWYRQLPEEGLKFMVYLQKENIIDESGMPKERFSAEFPKEGPSILRIQQVVRGDSAAYFCASSPRSQGVEKLFFGSGTQLSVL.

Regarding this clone: The read gets to within 3 residues of the CDR3 end, and the germline J gene fills in the rest. The chain joins TRBV7-2 to TRBJ2-7; D remains ambiguous. Germline CDR1 is SGHTA and CDR2 is FQGNSA. V lost 2 bases and J lost 3, with 5 bases in between. This CDR3 comprises 12 residues. The sequenced CDR3 bases are TGTGCCAGCAGCTTACAACTCTACGAG. This gives the protein CASSLQLYE. The CDR3, in full, reads CASSLQLYEQYF.

This clone was observed a few times. Sequencing ends 3 residues short of the CDR3 end; the germline J gene provides the rest. The chain links TRBV7-9 to TRBJ2-5, with unresolved D. V was trimmed by 1 base and J by 5 bases, leaving 11 bases between them. Germline V lookup: CDR1 SEHNR, CDR2 FQNEAQ (reference sequence). CDR3 length equals 14 residues. CDR3 sequence reads: CASSLGAVLETQYF. The DNA read from the CDR3 is TGTGCCAGCAGCTTAGGAGCCGTCCTGGAGACC.

As concerns this clone: The observed sequence ends 3 residues before the CDR3 terminus, with the missing tail filled in from the germline J gene. J is TRBJ2-1 and V is TRBV19, with unresolved D. This CDR3 contains 14 residues. Looked up from germline, CDR1 is LNHDA and CDR2 is SQIVND (reference sequence). Trimming took 0 bases from V and 7 from J, leaving 10 bases between them. CDR3 sequence: CASSIDLVVNEQFF. CDR3 bases read: TGTGCCAGTAGTATAGATCTGGTAGTGAATGAG.

By share, this clone ranks as medium-sized. The missing CDR3 end, 3 residues past where the read stops, is filled in from the germline J gene. The chain recombines TRBV18 with TRBJ1-6; D remains ambiguous. The germline CDR1 and CDR2 sequences are KGHSH and LQKENI. The CDR3 runs to 12 residues. Trimming removed 3 bases at V and 9 bases at J, with 6 bases between. The CDR3 is CASSPSSSPLHF. The CDR3 bases that were read are TGTGCCAGCTCACCCTCCAGTTCACCC. The variable domain in full, completed from reference TRBV18 and TRBJ1-6, reads NAGVMQNPRHLVRRRGQEARLRCSPMKGHSHVYWYRQLPEEGLKFMVYLQKENIIDESGMPKERFSAEFPKEGPSILRIQQVVRGDSAAYFCASSPSSSPLHFGNGTRLTVT.

This clone was picked up a small number of times. Read coverage stops 3 residues before the CDR3 terminus; the germline J gene supplies the remainder. V usage is TRBV7-9 and J usage is TRBJ2-5; weak D call: TRBD1 (6 bases). Germline CDR1 reads SEHNR; CDR2 reads FQNEAQ (reference sequence). V lost 4 bases, J lost 5 bases, and 11 bases lay in between. This CDR3 has 13 amino acids. CDR3 DNA (partial): TGTGCCAGCAGCTCGGGACACACTGAGACC. Its protein product is CASSSGHTET. The CDR3 as a whole reads CASSSGHTETQYF.